The text below deals with one T cell receptor (beta chain). Its specificity is unknown. The sample belongs to a study of cytomegalovirus exposure and HLA in healthy donors. Overall study findings and caveats: V- and J-gene trimming in TCR beta was tied to a missense DCLRE1C variant by an analysis performed later. High specificity and sensitivity for cytomegalovirus status were reported for the classifier. There was a cluster of highly shared sequence variants that was likely a sequencing artifact.

PCR primers comprised 60 Vbeta and 13 Jbeta primers. Authors' data handling: As a later analysis found, there were 70 million to 100 million unique TCR beta chains, of which roughly 11 million were shared. Libraries were prepared by immunoSEQ multiplex PCR; TCRdb keeps only in-frame clonotypes and omits some of them. V and J calls plus clone size are reproduced from that table; the DNA served to infer D and trimming. This sample's clone table lists roughly 73,000 clones. The sequence derives from a female donor in good health and CMV-seropositive. Sequencing used PBMCs.

As DNA, the CDR3 is TGTGCCAGCAGTGAAGCAATATCCTACGAGCAGTACTTC. It is translated as CASSEAISYEQYF. V gene TRBV6-1 combines with J gene TRBJ2-7; D is undetermined. The CDR3 spans 13 residues. V dropped 0 bases and J dropped 1 base, with 4 bases sitting between them. Germline V gives CDR1 MNHNS, CDR2 SASEGT.